Presented here are 27 T cell receptor beta chains from one specimen sequenced in a study of T cell responses to AZD1222 COVID-19 vaccine. Repertoires were generated with immunoSEQ multiplex PCR, while TCRdb's copy carries only in-frame clones and drops some. Of roughly 120,000 clones detected, 70% to 90% appear once; the ten largest clones hold roughly 3.9%. The specimen comprised peripheral blood, sampled on day 0 of MenACWY control vaccination. These receptors all stem from an adult in good health.

The chain uses TRBV10-3 and TRBJ2-7; D is unclear. The CDR3 is made up of 15 amino acids. Germline CDR1 ENHRY, CDR2 SYGVKD. Trimming cost V 4 bases and J 0 bases, with 13 bases left between them. CDR3 amino acids: CAISATVTFSYEQYF. In DNA form, the CDR3 reads TGTGCCATCAGTGCCACAGTTACCTTCTCCTACGAGCAGTACTTC.

The chain couples TRBV4-1 to TRBJ2-7; D perhaps matches TRBD2 (6 bases). The germline V and J ends were trimmed by 4 bases and 1 base, with 11 bases remaining between them. CDR1 MGHRA and CDR2 YSYEKL come from the germline V gene. The CDR3 consists of 14 residues. The CDR3 reads CASSLIGGSYEQYF. As DNA, the CDR3 is TGCGCCAGCAGCCTTATCGGGGGTTCCTACGAGCAGTACTTC.

This chain's CDR3 is CASSPLGRGRVSYEQYF. The DNA for the CDR3 is TGTGCCAGCAGCCCCTTGGGTCGGGGCAGGGTGTCATACGAGCAGTACTTC. The chain carries TRBV5-6 and TRBJ2-7, with D perhaps assigned TRBD1 or TRBD2 (5 bases each). The V gene lost 4 bases and the J gene lost 4 bases, with 24 bases spanning the gap. In germline, CDR1 is SGHDT, CDR2 YYEEEE. The CDR3 covers 17 residues.

The rearrangement uses TRBV10-3 and TRBJ2-1; 9 bases align to TRBD1. This CDR3 spans 17 amino acids. Germline lookup yields CDR1 ENHRY and CDR2 SYGVKD. V lost 2 bases to trimming and J lost 5 bases; unmatched junction nucleotides: 10. The CDR3 spells CAISERGGTGRDNEQFF. The CDR3 DNA follows: TGTGCCATCAGTGAGAGGGGAGGGACAGGGAGGGACAATGAGCAGTTCTTC.

J is TRBJ2-3 and V is TRBV7-3; D call uncertain. The CDR3 is made up of 15 amino acids. CDR1 is SGHTA and CDR2 is FQGTGA in the germline V gene. V was trimmed by 2 bases and J by 2 bases, leaving 11 bases between them. The CDR3 reads CASSLSVAVTDTQYF. The CDR3 region has the DNA TGTGCCAGCAGCTTATCGGTAGCCGTCACAGATACGCAGTATTTT.

The chain carries TRBV4-3 and TRBJ2-5; D may be TRBD1 or TRBD2 (5 bases each). There are 15 residues in the CDR3. Trimming stripped 8 bases from V and 6 bases from J, with 22 bases between. CDR1 LGHNA and CDR2 YSLEER come from the germline V gene. This CDR3 is CASSFPGPMRKTQYF. The CDR3, as DNA: TGCGCCAGCTCCTTTCCGGGACCTATGAGGAAGACCCAGTACTTC.

CDR3 sequence: CASSLARGRTESEKLFF. CDR3 DNA sequence: TGCGCCAGCAGCCTGGCAAGGGGGCGGACGGAGAGCGAAAAACTGTTTTTT. The chain links TRBV4-1 to TRBJ1-4, with 7 bases fitting TRBD1. The germline V gene encodes CDR1 MGHRA and CDR2 YSYEKL. The V segment lost 4 bases and the J segment 8 bases; nucleotides outside the gene matches: 16. The CDR3 covers 17 residues.

This clone was picked up one time. This chain joins TRBV7-2 and TRBJ2-2; the D is unclear. The CDR3 spans 15 residues. Germline values: CDR1 SGHTA, CDR2 FQGNSA. Trimming stripped 1 base from V and 3 bases from J, with 9 bases between. The CDR3 DNA is TGTGCCAGCAGCTTAGGTCCCCCCCACACCGGGGAGCTGTTTTTT. This gives the protein CASSLGPPHTGELFF. The whole variable domain, filled in from reference TRBV7-2 and TRBJ2-2, reads GAGVSQSPSNKVTEKGKDVELRCDPISGHTALYWYRQSLGQGLEFLIYFQGNSAPDKSGLPSDRFSAERTGGSVSTLTIQRTQQEDSAVYLCASSLGPPHTGELFFGEGSRLTVL.

The chain couples TRBV19 to TRBJ2-1, with a weak D call TRBD1 (6 bases). V shed 6 bases and J shed 7 bases, with 13 bases lying between them. Germline V lookup: CDR1 LNHDA, CDR2 SQIVND (reference sequence). This CDR3 comprises 13 residues. The CDR3 DNA reads TGTGCCAGTAGCCGGAACAGGGATAATGAGCAGTTCTTC. Protein: CASSRNRDNEQFF.

J is TRBJ2-5 and V is TRBV7-2, with unresolved D. The CDR3 extends over 14 amino acids. V lost 1 base to trimming and J lost 3 bases, with 9 bases between them. CDR1 SGHTA and CDR2 FQGNSA come from the germline V gene. The chain's CDR3 is CASSLVLTEETQYF. CDR3 bases: TGTGCCAGCAGCTTAGTTTTAACAGAAGAGACCCAGTACTTC.

The rearrangement uses TRBV2 and TRBJ2-7; tentatively, D is TRBD1 (6 bases). The germline gives CDR1 SNHLY, CDR2 FYNNEI. V shed 6 bases and J shed 7 bases, with 16 bases lying between them. The CDR3 length is 13 residues. The DNA for the CDR3 is TGTGCCAGCAGCTCCGGGACACGATATGAGCAGTACTTC. It codes for CASSSGTRYEQYF. The variable domain in full, with the rest retrieved from reference TRBV2 and TRBJ2-7, is EPEVTQTPSHQVTQMGQEVILRCVPISNHLYFYWYRQILGQKVEFLVSFYNNEISEKSEIFDDQFSVERPDGSNFTLKIRSTKLEDSAMYFCASSSGTRYEQYFGPGTRLTVT.

The CDR3 DNA sequence: TGTGCCAGCAGCGTAGACCCGGGACAGGGGGAAGCTTTCTTT. This gives the protein CASSVDPGQGEAFF. J is TRBJ1-1 and V is TRBV9, with 10 bases aligning to TRBD1. V gave up 0 bases and J gave up 8 bases; unmatched junction bases: 4. The V gene's germline CDR1 is SGDLS and CDR2 YYNGEE. The CDR3 consists of 14 residues.

The chain recombines TRBV18 with TRBJ1-1; D gene uncertain. The CDR3 extends over 17 amino acids. Germline loops: CDR1 KGHSH, CDR2 LQKENI. The V end was cut by 6 bases, the J end by 0 bases, with 20 bases between. In DNA, the CDR3 is TGTGCCAGCTCCCCCGGTCTGACGCGGACTATGAACACTGAAGCTTTCTTT. Protein product: CASSPGLTRTMNTEAFF.

The gene calls are TRBV6-5 and TRBJ1-1; no clear D. The germline V gene encodes CDR1 MNHEY and CDR2 SVGAGI. This CDR3 contains 13 residues. V was clipped by 6 bases and J by 1 base, with 9 bases between them. The DNA for the CDR3 is TGTGCCAGCAGGGGGATGACGAACACTGAAGCTTTCTTT. It encodes CASRGMTNTEAFF.

The chain joins TRBV7-8 to TRBJ1-1; 7 nucleotides match TRBD1. Germline V gives CDR1 SGHVS, CDR2 FQNEAQ. The CDR3 is made up of 15 amino acids. V trimming: 5 bases; J trimming: 1 base; junction bases outside the gene matches: 7. The CDR3, as DNA: TGTGCCAGCAGCCAAAGGGACAGACAGAACACTGAAGCTTTCTTT. This translates into CASSQRDRQNTEAFF.

CDR3 DNA sequence: TGTGCCACCAGTGATGAACAGGGTCGCGGCTACACCTTC. Its protein product is CATSDEQGRGYTF. This sequence joins TRBV24-1 and TRBJ1-2; perhaps TRBD1 as D (6 bases). V was cut by 3 bases and J by 8 bases, with 12 bases left in between. CDR3 length: 13 residues. CDR1 is KGHDR and CDR2 is SFDVKD in the germline V gene.

The chain links TRBV18 to TRBJ2-6; no reliable D call. The germline V gene has CDR1 KGHSH and CDR2 LQKENI. CDR3 size: 15 residues. V lost 0 bases and J lost 2, with 5 bases in between. The CDR3 sequence: CASSPPGTGANVLTF. Here the CDR3 DNA reads TGTGCCAGCTCACCACCGGGGACTGGGGCCAACGTCCTGACTTTC. Full variable domain (missing parts from reference TRBV18 and TRBJ2-6): NAGVMQNPRHLVRRRGQEARLRCSPMKGHSHVYWYRQLPEEGLKFMVYLQKENIIDESGMPKERFSAEFPKEGPSILRIQQVVRGDSAAYFCASSPPGTGANVLTFGAGSRLTVL.

Regarding this clone: The same CDR3 is also encoded by other DNA sequences in this sample. The chain combines TRBV11-2 with TRBJ2-7; D is ambiguous. Trimming removed 5 bases at V and 2 bases at J, with 7 bases between. Germline V gene sequence: CDR1 SGHAT, CDR2 FQNNGV. The CDR3 consists of 12 residues. The CDR3 sequence is CASSPFTYEQYF. CDR3 coding DNA: TGTGCCAGCAGCCCTTTTACCTACGAGCAGTACTTC.

There are a few counts of this clone. J is TRBJ2-3 and V is TRBV18; D remains ambiguous. Germline CDR1 reads KGHSH; CDR2 reads LQKENI. CDR3 length: 13 residues. V lost 3 bases to trimming and J lost 4 bases, with 8 bases between them. The CDR3 sequence is CASSPGNADTQYF. DNA for the CDR3: TGTGCCAGCTCACCGGGGAATGCAGATACGCAGTATTTT. Combining the CDR3 with reference TRBV18 and TRBJ2-3 gives the whole variable domain NAGVMQNPRHLVRRRGQEARLRCSPMKGHSHVYWYRQLPEEGLKFMVYLQKENIIDESGMPKERFSAEFPKEGPSILRIQQVVRGDSAAYFCASSPGNADTQYFGPGTRLTVL.

Here the CDR3 DNA reads TGCGCCAGCAGCTTGGGGGGGACCCAAGAGACCCAGTACTTC. This codes for CASSLGGTQETQYF. This chain joins TRBV5-1 and TRBJ2-5; D is perhaps TRBD1 or TRBD2 (5 bases each). This CDR3 comprises 14 residues. Germline CDR1 and CDR2: SGHRS and YFSETQ. Trimming took 0 bases from V and 1 from J, leaving 7 bases between them.

This clone was seen only a few times. CDR3 nucleotides: TGTGCCAGCAGGCCCGGGACAGTCTCTGGAAACACCATATATTTT. This sequence encodes CASRPGTVSGNTIYF. The rearrangement joins TRBV27 to TRBJ1-3, with 7 bases aligning to TRBD1. Trimming at V came to 6 bases and at J to 0 bases, leaving 5 bases not matched to a gene. This CDR3 is built from 15 residues. From germline, CDR1 is MNHEY and CDR2 SMNVEV (reference sequence).

The chain combines TRBV5-1 with TRBJ2-1, with 8 bases lining up with TRBD1. V lost 4 bases, J lost 4 bases, and 16 bases stayed unmatched. The CDR3 extends over 18 amino acids. Germline-derived CDR1 and CDR2 are SGHRS and YFSETQ. CDR3 residues: CASSGVGTGRVGYNEQFF. The CDR3 DNA follows: TGCGCCAGCAGCGGCGTCGGGACAGGCAGGGTAGGGTACAATGAGCAGTTCTTC.

This clone was counted a few times. The CDR3: CASSLLAVTWAGELFF. CDR3 in DNA: TGTGCCAGCAGCTTATTAGCGGTAACGTGGGCCGGGGAGCTGTTTTTT. The chain couples TRBV7-2 to TRBJ2-2; D possibly corresponds to TRBD2 (6 bases). Germline V gene lookup returns CDR1 SGHTA and CDR2 FQGNSA. CDR3 length: 16 residues. V lost 2 bases and J lost 6, with 16 bases in between.

This clone was found once. The chain combines TRBV3-1 (or the pseudogene TRBV3-2) with TRBJ1-2; D call uncertain. Between the trimmed V and J ends, which lost 1 base and 4 bases, there was a span of 16 bases. This CDR3 is 16 amino acids long. CDR1 and CDR2 (germline): LGHDT, YNNKEL (reference sequence). The CDR3 reads CASSQVKGPTGYGYTF. As DNA, the CDR3 is TGTGCCAGCAGCCAAGTAAAGGGCCCTACGGGCTATGGCTACACCTTC.

This clone was picked up a small number of times. The chain recombines TRBV14 with TRBJ1-4; D remains ambiguous. Per the germline V gene, CDR1 is SGHDN and CDR2 is FVKESK. There are 13 residues in the CDR3. V lost 4 bases and J 4 bases, leaving 7 bases between the germline ends. This CDR3 reads CASSLLSNEKLFF. In DNA form, the CDR3 reads TGTGCCAGCAGCCTACTCAGTAATGAAAAACTGTTTTTT.

V and J are TRBV30 and TRBJ2-1; no clear D. Per the germline V gene, CDR1 is GTSNPN and CDR2 is SVGIG (reference sequence). With 0 bases removed from V and 10 bases from J, the gap between germline ends came to 7 bases. The CDR3 has 11 residues. Here the CDR3 reads CAWSVSAEQFF. In DNA form, the CDR3 reads TGTGCCTGGAGTGTATCTGCGGAGCAGTTCTTC.

The V gene is TRBV19, the J gene TRBJ1-5; 11 bases align to TRBD1. This CDR3 region has 15 residues. V gave up 6 bases and J gave up 7 bases; unmatched junction bases: 8. Germline V gene data show CDR1 as LNHDA and CDR2 as SQIVND (reference sequence). CDR3 sequence reads: CASRDRGRWGQPQHF. In DNA, the CDR3 is TGTGCCAGTAGGGACAGGGGGCGCTGGGGACAGCCCCAGCATTTT.